This record covers a single TCR beta chain. Its antigen is currently unknown. An end of the junction does not agree with germline; a read error may underlie this. The data were taken from a study of T cell responses to AZD1222 COVID-19 vaccine. Whole-study findings and limits: In the spike-specific TCR repertoire, nearly half reportedly target unmutated variant regions. Compared with day 0, the breadth and depth of the Spike-specific TCR repertoire rose significantly after two doses of AZD1222. Most donors were white British, females outnumbered males, and clonal diversity was possibly underestimated.

The CDR3 has 15 amino acids. Germline loops: CDR1 SSHAT, CDR2 FNYEAQ (reference sequence). The data were produced by immunoSEQ multiplex PCR, yet TCRdb's version contains in-frame clones alone and is incomplete. In the table there are some 150,000 clones, approximately 83% of which are singletons. The rearrangement joins TRBV7-7 to TRBJ1-1, with a weak D call TRBD1 (5 bases). The material sequenced was peripheral blood, taken on day 0 of AZD1222 vaccination. The receptor was isolated from an adult in good health. In nucleotides, the CDR3 is TGTGCTAGCAGCCACCTAGGGGCGCTGAACACTGAAGCTTTCTTT. Its translation is CASSHLGALNTEAFF. Full variable domain (remainder filled in from reference TRBV7-7 and TRBJ1-1): GAGVSQSPRYKVTKRGQDVTLRCDPISSHATLYWYQQALGQGPEFLTYFNYEAQPDKSGLPSDRFSAERPEGSISTLTIQRTEQRDSAMYRCASSHLGALNTEAFFGQGTRLTVV.